This TCR beta chain was found in a study of cytomegalovirus exposure and HLA in healthy donors. Findings and limits, study-wide: Presence/absence analysis assumed near-uniform sequencing depth across donors. A few CMV-associated chains were confirmed in vitro to be specific for CMV antigens. A later analysis, which compared TCR beta chains of equal frequency, found the HLA-associated ones more clonally expanded.

The PCR made use of 60 Vbeta and 13 Jbeta primers. Repertoires were generated with immunoSEQ multiplex PCR, while TCRdb's copy carries only in-frame clones and drops some. In the table there are fewer than 110,000 clones, 76% of which are singletons. The CDR3 is made up of 14 amino acids. V was cut by 0 bases and J by 7 bases, with 10 bases left in between. Germline loops: CDR1 SGHRS, CDR2 YFSETQ. In the case of this clone: Its specificity is unknown.

V and J are TRBV5-1 and TRBJ1-4; weak D call: TRBD1 (6 bases). This clonotype originated in a man aged 40-49 years in good health and CMV-seronegative. Sequencing input: PBMCs. The CDR3 is CASSLAGVREKLFF. The CDR3 DNA reads as TGCGCCAGCAGCTTGGCAGGGGTTCGTGAAAAACTGTTTTTT.